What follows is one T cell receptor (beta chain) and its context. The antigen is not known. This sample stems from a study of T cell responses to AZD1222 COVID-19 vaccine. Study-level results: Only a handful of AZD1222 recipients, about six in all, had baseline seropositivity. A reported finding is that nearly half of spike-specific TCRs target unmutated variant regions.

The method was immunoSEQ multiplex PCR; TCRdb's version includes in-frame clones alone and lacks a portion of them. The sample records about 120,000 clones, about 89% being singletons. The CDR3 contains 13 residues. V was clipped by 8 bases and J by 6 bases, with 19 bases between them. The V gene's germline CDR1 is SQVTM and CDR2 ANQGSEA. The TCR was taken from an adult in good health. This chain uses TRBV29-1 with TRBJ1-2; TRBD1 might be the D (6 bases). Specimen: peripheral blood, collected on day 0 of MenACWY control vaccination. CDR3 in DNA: TGCAGCTTACAGGGTTCGGGTTTAGATGGCTACACCTTC. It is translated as CSLQGSGLDGYTF.